This entry lists 31 T cell receptor beta chains sequenced from one sample in a study of blood T cell repertoires in COVID-19. Some clones are missing from TCRdb's copy, which holds only in-frame ones; the method was immunoSEQ multiplex PCR. The sample comprises almost 55,000 clones, 88% of which are singletons, and roughly 3.5% rests with the top ten. Sequencing input: peripheral blood. The receptors originated from a human donor in a cohort sampled during active COVID-19.

This chain links TRBV4-1 with TRBJ2-7, with TRBD2 matching over 7 bases. There are 16 residues in the CDR3. Looked up from germline, CDR1 is MGHRA and CDR2 is YSYEKL. After removal of 1 base from V and 0 bases from J, the junction contained 6 bases not matched to a gene. This CDR3 is CASSQGAGKSSYEQYF. As DNA, the CDR3 is TGCGCCAGCAGCCAAGGAGCGGGGAAGAGCTCCTACGAGCAGTACTTC.

J is TRBJ2-3 and V is TRBV2, with 9 nucleotides matching TRBD2. The germline CDR1 and CDR2 sequences are SNHLY and FYNNEI. The CDR3 contains 13 residues. V was pared by 6 bases and J by 7 bases, with 5 bases of the junction left unmatched. CDR3 DNA sequence: TGTGCCAGCAGGGGGACTAGCCCCCATACGCAGTATTTT. This codes for CASRGTSPHTQYF. Full variable domain (missing parts from reference TRBV2 and TRBJ2-3): EPEVTQTPSHQVTQMGQEVILRCVPISNHLYFYWYRQILGQKVEFLVSFYNNEISEKSEIFDDQFSVERPDGSNFTLKIRSTKLEDSAMYFCASRGTSPHTQYFGPGTRLTVL.

The chain is built from TRBV7-9 and TRBJ2-5; maybe TRBD2 (5 bases). From germline, CDR1 is SEHNR and CDR2 FQNEAQ (reference sequence). This CDR3 is built from 15 residues. Trimming cost V 4 bases and J 2 bases, with 14 bases left between them. CDR3 sequence: CASSSPWGVQETQYF. In DNA form, the CDR3 reads TGTGCCAGCAGCTCACCCTGGGGAGTACAAGAGACCCAGTACTTC.

The CDR3 here is CASSPRGGNTEAFF. DNA for the CDR3: TGTGCCAGCAGCCCTAGAGGGGGGAACACTGAAGCTTTCTTT. The gene calls are TRBV7-9 and TRBJ1-1, with D maybe TRBD1 (6 bases). Between the trimmed V and J ends, which lost 5 bases and 1 base, there was a span of 11 bases. This CDR3 has 14 residues. The germline V gene has CDR1 SEHNR and CDR2 FQNEAQ (reference sequence). The entire variable domain, with the rest obtained from reference TRBV7-9 and TRBJ1-1, is as follows: DTGVSQNPRHKITKRGQNVTFRCDPISEHNRLYWYRQTLGQGPEFLTYFQNEAQLEKSRLLSDRFSAERPKGSFSTLEIQRTEQGDSAMYLCASSPRGGNTEAFFGQGTRLTVV.

The chain employs TRBV19 and TRBJ2-3, with D hard to call. The germline V gene encodes CDR1 LNHDA and CDR2 SQIVND (reference sequence). The ends were cut back, 5 bases at V and 6 bases at J, with 6 bases in the middle. The CDR3 spans 11 residues. In DNA, the CDR3 is TGTGCCAGTAGTCTACAGGATACGCAGTATTTT. It yields the protein CASSLQDTQYF.

This chain connects TRBV2 to TRBJ1-5; D is possibly TRBD1 (5 bases). There are 14 residues in the CDR3. The germline CDR1 and CDR2 sequences are SNHLY and FYNNEI. V was clipped by 8 bases and J by 3 bases, with 14 bases between them. Written as DNA, the CDR3 is TGTGCCAGCGACAAGGAGGGGCTCAATCAGCCCCAGCATTTT. This sequence encodes CASDKEGLNQPQHF.

This chain uses TRBV6-5 with TRBJ2-2; 9 bases are a match to TRBD2. Germline values: CDR1 MNHEY, CDR2 SVGAGI. The V and J ends lost 10 bases and 5 bases, in that order; junction bases with no gene match: 11. The CDR3 length is 15 residues. CDR3 amino acids: CATRRGLAVTGELFF. CDR3 DNA: TGTGCCACCCGACGGGGACTAGCTGTAACCGGGGAGCTGTTTTTT.

The V call is TRBV6-1, the J call TRBJ1-3, with TRBD1 as a possible D gene (6 bases). V was pared by 0 bases and J by 2 bases, with 8 bases between. Germline V lookup: CDR1 MNHNS, CDR2 SASEGT. CDR3 length: 15 amino acids. In DNA form, the CDR3 reads TGTGCCAGCAGTGAAGCGCCAGGGGCTGGAAACACCATATATTTT. It specifies CASSEAPGAGNTIYF.

The genes are TRBV6-6 and TRBJ1-4; 7 positions agree with TRBD1. CDR1 and CDR2 from the germline V gene are MNHNY and SVGAGI (reference sequence). The junction had 3 bases not matched to a gene; V was cut back by 3 bases and J by 5 bases. This CDR3 has 14 residues. The CDR3 DNA reads TGTGCCAGCAGTTATACAGGGGAGAATGAAAAACTGTTTTTT. Translated, it gives CASSYTGENEKLFF.

The chain uses TRBV5-1 and TRBJ2-3; the match to TRBD1 covers 7 bases. CDR1 SGHRS and CDR2 YFSETQ come from the germline V gene. The CDR3 has 13 residues. The V segment lost 5 bases and the J segment 3 bases; nucleotides outside the gene matches: 3. The CDR3 region is CASRQGETDTQYF. CDR3 DNA: TGCGCCAGCAGGCAGGGGGAGACAGATACGCAGTATTTT.

V and J are TRBV19 and TRBJ1-1, with 7 bases identical to TRBD1. Germline V gene sequence: CDR1 LNHDA, CDR2 SQIVND (reference sequence). This CDR3 contains 15 residues. With 3 bases clipped from V and 5 bases from J, the junction kept 9 bases outside the gene matches. The CDR3 loop is CASSISARGVTEAFF. DNA of the CDR3: TGTGCCAGTAGTATTTCGGCCAGGGGGGTAACTGAAGCTTTCTTT.

V is TRBV3-1 (or the pseudogene TRBV3-2) and J is TRBJ2-2; D is unclear. Trimming left V 1 base short and J 4 bases short, with 10 bases between. The CDR3 contains 15 residues. The germline gives CDR1 LGHDT, CDR2 YNNKEL (reference sequence). The CDR3 spells CASSQGRTLTGELFF. CDR3 in DNA: TGTGCCAGCAGCCAAGGTCGCACTCTCACCGGGGAGCTGTTTTTT.

The chain carries TRBV5-1 and TRBJ1-1; tentatively, D is TRBD1 (5 bases). The germline gives CDR1 SGHRS, CDR2 YFSETQ. V lost 1 base and J 4 bases, leaving 17 bases between the germline ends. The length of the CDR3 is 16 residues. DNA of the CDR3: TGCGCCAGCAGCTTGACAACAGGTCGAAGTCTCACTGAAGCTTTCTTT. This translates into CASSLTTGRSLTEAFF. Complete variable domain (other parts from reference TRBV5-1 and TRBJ1-1): KAGVTQTPRYLIKTRGQQVTLSCSPISGHRSVSWYQQTPGQGLQFLFEYFSETQRNKGNFPGRFSGRQFSNSRSEMNVSTLELGDSALYLCASSLTTGRSLTEAFFGQGTRLTVV.

Only one count was recorded for this clone. The chain is built from TRBV6-5 and TRBJ2-7; TRBD2 matches at 12 bases. V shed 7 bases and J 3 bases; nucleotides not matched to a gene: 4. The germline V gene encodes CDR1 MNHEY and CDR2 SVGAGI. This CDR3 has 14 amino acids. Written as DNA, the CDR3 is TGTGCCAGCATCTCGACTAGCGGGAGCTACGAGCAGTACTTC. As protein: CASISTSGSYEQYF.

V gene TRBV10-2 combines with J gene TRBJ1-1; tentatively, D is TRBD1 (6 bases). CDR1 and CDR2 from the germline V gene are WSHSY and SAAADI. This CDR3 is built from 13 residues. V lost 5 bases to trimming and J lost 1 base, with 8 bases between them. The CDR3 region has the DNA TGCGCCAGCAGTTGGGGGCCGAACACTGAAGCTTTCTTT. Its translation: CASSWGPNTEAFF.

Details on this clone: An end of the junction does not agree with germline; a read error may underlie this. The genes are TRBV2 and TRBJ2-7; 10 positions agree with TRBD1. This CDR3 has 12 amino acids. Per germline, CDR1 SNHLY and CDR2 FYNNEI. The CDR3 DNA follows: TGTGCCAGCAGTCTAACCCGGGACAGGGGTGAATTC. Residues: CASSLTRDRGEF.

This rearrangement joins TRBV18 to TRBJ1-1; D call uncertain. Germline CDR1 KGHSH, CDR2 LQKENI. V lost 0 bases to trimming and J lost 1 base, with 6 bases between them. This CDR3 is 14 amino acids long. CDR3 DNA: TGTGCCAGCTCACCACCGGCGGGGAACACTGAAGCTTTCTTT. Translation: CASSPPAGNTEAFF.

This chain links TRBV7-2 with TRBJ2-7; the match to TRBD2 covers 12 bases. Per germline, CDR1 SGHTA and CDR2 FQGNSA. The length of the CDR3 is 15 residues. Trimming removed 4 bases from V and 7 bases from J; junction bases left unmatched: 8. CDR3 region: CASSSGLAGAREQYF. Here the CDR3 DNA reads TGTGCCAGCAGCTCGGGACTAGCGGGTGCCAGGGAGCAGTACTTC.

The rearrangement uses TRBV2 and TRBJ1-1, with 7 bases fitting TRBD1. There are 15 residues in the CDR3. The germline V gene has CDR1 SNHLY and CDR2 FYNNEI. V lost 4 bases to trimming and J lost 0 bases; unmatched junction nucleotides: 5. CDR3 region: CASSVTGFMNTEAFF. CDR3 in DNA: TGTGCCAGCAGTGTGACAGGGTTTATGAACACTGAAGCTTTCTTT.

The J gene is TRBJ2-7, the V gene TRBV23-1, with 10 bases identical to TRBD1. TRBV23-1 is an open reading frame whose function is uncertain. The CDR3 is made up of 18 amino acids. The ends lost 4 bases at V and 1 base at J; junction bases unmatched: 13. The CDR3 bases are TGCGCCAGCAGTCTCCGGGACAGGGGCCCACTAATTTCCTACGAGCAGTACTTC. Residues: CASSLRDRGPLISYEQYF.

V is TRBV11-2 and J is TRBJ1-2; TRBD1 agrees at 7 bases. Germline-derived CDR1 and CDR2 are SGHAT and FQNNGV. This CDR3 comprises 15 residues. Trimming at V came to 3 bases and at J to 3 bases, leaving 7 bases not matched to a gene. The CDR3 coding sequence is TGTGCCAGCAGCTTTGGGACAGTGGAAGACTATGGCTACACCTTC. Amino acids: CASSFGTVEDYGYTF.

The chain is built from TRBV9 and TRBJ1-1; maybe TRBD1 (6 bases). Germline V gene data show CDR1 as SGDLS and CDR2 as YYNGEE. V gave up 3 bases and J gave up 4 bases, with 10 bases separating them. The CDR3 covers 13 residues. The DNA for the CDR3 is TGTGCCAGCAGCGGAGGGGGTGGCACTGAAGCTTTCTTT. This translates into CASSGGGGTEAFF.

The chain joins TRBV2 to TRBJ2-5; a possible D gene is TRBD2 (5 bases). Germline V gives CDR1 SNHLY, CDR2 FYNNEI. CDR3 length equals 13 residues. V lost 10 bases to trimming and J lost 5 bases, with 17 bases between them. This CDR3 reads CATTGYLGETQYF. Written as DNA, the CDR3 is TGTGCCACGACGGGGTATTTGGGGGAGACCCAGTACTTC.

This sequence joins TRBV19 and TRBJ2-1, with a tentative D call TRBD1 (6 bases). The V and J ends lost 8 bases and 5 bases respectively, with 13 bases between them. CDR1 and CDR2 from the germline V gene are LNHDA and SQIVND (reference sequence). This CDR3 spans 13 amino acids. The chain's CDR3 is CASGSDSHNEQFF. CDR3 DNA sequence: TGTGCCAGTGGATCGGACAGTCACAATGAGCAGTTCTTC.

This chain connects TRBV2 to TRBJ2-3; a weak D match, TRBD2 (6 bases). Trimming shortened V by 1 base and J by 1 base, and 12 bases separated the two germline ends. CDR3 length: 16 residues. CDR1 and CDR2 from the germline V gene are SNHLY and FYNNEI. CDR3 amino acids: CASSEGDGGGTDTQYF. DNA for the CDR3: TGTGCCAGCAGTGAAGGAGACGGCGGGGGCACAGATACGCAGTATTTT.

This clone appeared a single time. The chain is built from TRBV19 and TRBJ1-1, with TRBD1 matching over 8 bases. V trimming: 7 bases; J trimming: 2 bases; junction bases outside the gene matches: 6. The germline gives CDR1 LNHDA, CDR2 SQIVND (reference sequence). This CDR3 spans 14 amino acids. CDR3 sequence: CASKVQGANTEAFF. The CDR3 DNA reads as TGTGCCAGTAAAGTTCAGGGGGCTAACACTGAAGCTTTCTTT.

The chain uses TRBV5-1 and TRBJ2-1; TRBD1 agrees at 7 bases. The CDR3 sequence is 14 residues long. V lost 0 bases, J lost 5 bases, and 2 bases stayed unmatched. Germline V gene lookup returns CDR1 SGHRS and CDR2 YFSETQ. The CDR3 DNA reads as TGCGCCAGCAGCTTGGGACAGGGAAACAATGAGCAGTTCTTC. This translates into CASSLGQGNNEQFF. The whole variable domain, remainder taken from reference TRBV5-1 and TRBJ2-1, is KAGVTQTPRYLIKTRGQQVTLSCSPISGHRSVSWYQQTPGQGLQFLFEYFSETQRNKGNFPGRFSGRQFSNSRSEMNVSTLELGDSALYLCASSLGQGNNEQFFGPGTRLTVL.

The chain is built from TRBV19 and TRBJ1-2, with D possibly matching TRBD1 (6 bases). Germline-derived CDR1 and CDR2 are LNHDA and SQIVND (reference sequence). The CDR3 sequence is 14 residues long. V was pared by 7 bases and J by 2 bases, with 14 bases between. The DNA of the CDR3 is TGTGCCAGTACGTTCCAGGGGAGCAACTATGGCTACACCTTC. Translation gives CASTFQGSNYGYTF.

The chain has TRBV2 and TRBJ2-5, with a weak D call TRBD1 (6 bases). The CDR3 is 14 amino acids. The germline V gene has CDR1 SNHLY and CDR2 FYNNEI. Trimming left V 4 bases short and J 3 bases short, with 12 bases between. CDR3 amino acids: CASSAYRTEETQYF. In nucleotides, the CDR3 is TGTGCCAGCAGTGCTTACAGGACAGAAGAGACCCAGTACTTC.

The J gene is TRBJ2-2, the V gene TRBV12-5; 8 bases match TRBD2. The CDR3 has 19 residues. CDR1 LGHNT and CDR2 FRNRAP come from the germline V gene. Trimming at V came to 0 bases and at J to 6 bases, leaving 15 bases not matched to a gene. The CDR3 here is CASGLVVRLAGLGAGELFF. As DNA, the CDR3 is TGTGCTAGTGGTTTGGTAGTAAGGCTAGCGGGCCTCGGGGCCGGGGAGCTGTTTTTT. The full variable domain, completed using reference TRBV12-5 and TRBJ2-2, is DARVTQTPRHKVTEMGQEVTMRCQPILGHNTVFWYRQTMMQGLELLAYFRNRAPLDDSGMPKDRFSAEMPDATLATLKIQPSEPRDSAVYFCASGLVVRLAGLGAGELFFGEGSRLTVL.

The chain combines TRBV19 with TRBJ2-5, with 10 positions matching TRBD1. The CDR3 is made up of 16 amino acids. J gave up 5 bases and V 5 bases, and 11 bases lay outside the gene matches. CDR1 LNHDA and CDR2 SQIVND come from the germline V gene (reference sequence). This chain's CDR3 is CASSSPRDRGGETQYF. The CDR3, as DNA: TGTGCCAGTAGTTCCCCCCGGGACAGGGGAGGCGAGACCCAGTACTTC.